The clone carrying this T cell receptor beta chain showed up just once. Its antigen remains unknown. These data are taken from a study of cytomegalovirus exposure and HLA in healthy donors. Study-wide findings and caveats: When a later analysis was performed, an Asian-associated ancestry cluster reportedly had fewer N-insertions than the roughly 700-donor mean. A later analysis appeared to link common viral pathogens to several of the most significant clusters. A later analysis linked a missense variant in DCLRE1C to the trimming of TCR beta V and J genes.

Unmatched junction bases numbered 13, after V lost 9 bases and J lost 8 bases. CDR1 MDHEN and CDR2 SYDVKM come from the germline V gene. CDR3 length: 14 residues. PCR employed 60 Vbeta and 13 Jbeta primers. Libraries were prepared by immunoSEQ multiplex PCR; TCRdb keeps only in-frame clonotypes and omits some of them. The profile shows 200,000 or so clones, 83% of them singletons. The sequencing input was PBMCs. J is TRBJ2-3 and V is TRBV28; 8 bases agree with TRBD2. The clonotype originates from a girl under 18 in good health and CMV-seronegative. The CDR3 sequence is CASSLQAGVGTQYF. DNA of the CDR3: TGTGCCAGTAGCCTTCAAGCGGGAGTAGGTACGCAGTATTTT.